The 16 T cell receptor beta chains below all came from one sample that was sequenced in a study of blood T cell repertoires in COVID-19. Generated by immunoSEQ multiplex PCR, the TCRdb table keeps only in-frame clones and is missing some. The sample consists of more than 75,000 clones, around 84% of them appearing once. Sequenced input: peripheral blood. These receptors all come from a human donor in a cohort sampled during active COVID-19.

This rearrangement joins TRBV5-1 to TRBJ1-3, with D possibly being TRBD1 (5 bases). This CDR3 is built from 15 residues. The V gene lost 2 bases and the J gene lost 2 bases, with 11 bases spanning the gap. Per the germline V gene, CDR1 is SGHRS and CDR2 is YFSETQ. CDR3 amino acids: CASSLGAAAGNTIYF. Written as DNA, the CDR3 is TGCGCCAGCAGCTTAGGGGCGGCGGCTGGAAACACCATATATTTT. Full variable domain (outside the CDR3, taken from reference TRBV5-1 and TRBJ1-3): KAGVTQTPRYLIKTRGQQVTLSCSPISGHRSVSWYQQTPGQGLQFLFEYFSETQRNKGNFPGRFSGRQFSNSRSEMNVSTLELGDSALYLCASSLGAAAGNTIYFGEGSWLTVV.

The chain recombines TRBV5-1 with TRBJ1-1; TRBD1 might be the D (6 bases). The germline gives CDR1 SGHRS, CDR2 YFSETQ. Between the trimmed V and J ends, which lost 2 bases and 3 bases, there was a span of 11 bases. The CDR3 contains 14 residues. The CDR3 protein is CASSFTGWDTEAFF. The CDR3 DNA reads as TGCGCCAGCAGCTTCACAGGGTGGGACACTGAAGCTTTCTTT.

CDR3 nucleotides: TGTGCCAGTAAGGACACGAAGAGCTCCTATAATTCACCCCTCCACTTT. Protein: CASKDTKSSYNSPLHF. The chain employs TRBV19 and TRBJ1-6, with D possibly being TRBD1 (5 bases). Trimming shortened V by 7 bases and J by 0 bases, and 13 bases separated the two germline ends. Germline loops: CDR1 LNHDA, CDR2 SQIVND (reference sequence). This CDR3 is built from 16 residues.

The rearrangement joins TRBV6-4 to TRBJ1-2, with D tentatively TRBD1 (6 bases). Trimming took off 6 bases at V and 6 bases at J, with 14 bases between the two ends. The length of the CDR3 is 13 residues. CDR1 is MRHNA, CDR2 SNTAGT, per germline. In DNA, the CDR3 is TGTGCCAGCAGGGAAGGGACAAGGAATGGCTACACCTTC. Protein product: CASREGTRNGYTF.

The chain couples TRBV7-3 to TRBJ2-2, with D maybe TRBD2 (6 bases). CDR3 length: 16 residues. V dropped 1 base and J dropped 6 bases, with 15 bases sitting between them. CDR1 and CDR2 (germline): SGHTA, FQGTGA. This chain's CDR3 is CASSLRVAGRPGELFF. The DNA for the CDR3 is TGTGCCAGCAGCTTAAGGGTAGCAGGGAGGCCCGGGGAGCTGTTTTTT.

V is TRBV12-3 or TRBV12-4 and J is TRBJ1-1; no clear D gene. V was shortened by 8 bases and J by 3 bases, with 13 bases between the two germline ends. The CDR3 has 13 amino acids. The DNA of the CDR3 is TGTGCCAGCCGGATCCAGGCAGACACTGAAGCTTTCTTT. It specifies CASRIQADTEAFF.

This chain connects TRBV27 to TRBJ1-4; D is ambiguous. Germline V CDR1 and CDR2: MNHEY, SMNVEV (reference sequence). The V end lost 7 bases, the J end lost 3 bases, and 15 bases lay between the germline ends. The CDR3 spans 15 residues. CDR3 amino acids: CASNPTGGPNEKLFF. The CDR3 bases are TGTGCCAGCAACCCCACGGGAGGACCTAATGAAAAACTGTTTTTT. Supplemented by reference TRBV27 and TRBJ1-4, the full variable domain reads EAQVTQNPRYLITVTGKKLTVTCSQNMNHEYMSWYRQDPGLGLRQIYYSMNVEVTDKGDVPEGYKVSRKEKRNFPLILESPSPNQTSLYFCASNPTGGPNEKLFFGSGTQLSVL.

The rearrangement links TRBV7-9 to TRBJ2-5; TRBD2 matches 12 bases. Looked up from germline, CDR1 is SEHNR and CDR2 is FQNEAQ (reference sequence). The CDR3 contains 16 residues. The V gene end was trimmed by 0 bases and the J gene end by 1 base; junction bases not matched to a gene: 0. CDR3 sequence (DNA): TGTGCCAGCAGCTTAGCACTAGCGGGGGGCCAAGAGACCCAGTACTTC. It yields the protein CASSLALAGGQETQYF.

This chain uses TRBV5-5 with TRBJ2-5; D remains ambiguous. The CDR3 has 15 residues. Between the trimmed V and J ends, which lost 0 bases and 7 bases, there was a span of 16 bases. The germline V gene encodes CDR1 SGHKS and CDR2 YYEKEE (reference sequence). Here the CDR3 reads CASSLVIQTAGTQYF. DNA of the CDR3: TGTGCCAGCAGCTTGGTCATCCAGACCGCAGGGACCCAGTACTTC.

The rearrangement links TRBV6-4 to TRBJ2-3, with no clear D. Germline V gives CDR1 MRHNA, CDR2 SNTAGT. This CDR3 region has 11 residues. V was trimmed by 3 bases and J by 6 bases, leaving 4 bases between them. The CDR3 coding sequence is TGTGCCAGCAGTGATCAGGATACGCAGTATTTT. It specifies CASSDQDTQYF.

V and J are TRBV3-1 (or the pseudogene TRBV3-2) and TRBJ1-2; tentative D call: TRBD1 (6 bases). CDR3 length equals 14 residues. Trimming stripped 4 bases from V and 3 bases from J, with 12 bases between. Germline V gives CDR1 LGHDT, CDR2 YNNKEL (reference sequence). CDR3 amino acids: CASSPRTAYYGYTF. The CDR3 bases are TGTGCCAGCAGCCCCCGGACAGCCTACTATGGCTACACCTTC.

This clone was seen only once. The same CDR3 is also encoded by other DNA sequences in this sample. The V gene is TRBV28, the J gene TRBJ2-7, with a possible D match to TRBD2 (5 bases). Trimming stripped 2 bases from V and 3 bases from J, with 5 bases between. The length of the CDR3 is 12 residues. From germline, CDR1 is MDHEN and CDR2 SYDVKM. Here the CDR3 DNA reads TGTGCCAGCAGTTTAGCGGGCTACGAGCAGTACTTC. Translation gives CASSLAGYEQYF.

The rearrangement uses TRBV11-2 and TRBJ2-7, with no clear D. Germline V gene data show CDR1 as SGHAT and CDR2 as FQNNGV. V lost 1 base and J lost 4, with 11 bases in between. The CDR3 has 14 residues. The CDR3 DNA reads as TGTGCCAGCAGCTTAGGTCCTAATGAATACGAGCAGTACTTC. It yields the protein CASSLGPNEYEQYF.

The genes are TRBV6-6 and TRBJ1-1, with 7 bases that match TRBD1. The germline V gene has CDR1 MNHNY and CDR2 SVGAGI (reference sequence). This CDR3 is built from 15 residues. Trimming cost V 6 bases and J 4 bases; bases outside gene matches: 11. CDR3 loop: CASSPPGQTFTEAFF. The CDR3 nucleotides read TGTGCCAGCAGCCCACCGGGACAGACCTTCACTGAAGCTTTCTTT.

The V call is TRBV5-1, the J call TRBJ1-3; D gene uncertain. This CDR3 has 16 amino acids. Germline V gives CDR1 SGHRS, CDR2 YFSETQ. Trimming took off 0 bases at V and 0 bases at J, with 10 bases between the two ends. The CDR3 DNA sequence: TGCGCCAGCAGCTTGGCCGCAGGAATCTCTGGAAACACCATATATTTT. Protein sequence: CASSLAAGISGNTIYF.

This chain joins TRBV3-1 (or the pseudogene TRBV3-2) and TRBJ1-1; D not resolved. This CDR3 is built from 14 residues. Trimming removed 4 bases at V and 1 base at J, with 10 bases between. Germline V gene lookup returns CDR1 LGHDT and CDR2 YNNKEL (reference sequence). The CDR3 loop is CASSPEGGNTEAFF. The DNA of the CDR3 is TGTGCCAGCAGCCCCGAGGGAGGGAACACTGAAGCTTTCTTT.